This T cell receptor beta chain is from a study of metastatic and nonmetastatic thyroid tumors. This clone was picked up many times. Patients had received no treatment of any kind before thyroid surgery. TCRdb reanalyzed the PCR reads with MiXCR. Of roughly 30,000 clones detected, less than 4% appear once; the ten largest clones hold under 4%. Material: blood. The sequence came from a male donor with papillary thyroid cancer or a benign thyroid nodule (not recorded which). Some clones in this sample may be carry-over from other donors' samples.

This chain's CDR3 is CSASTSGMNTGELFF. The DNA of the CDR3 is TGCAGTGCTAGCACTAGCGGGATGAACACCGGGGAGCTGTTTTTT. This chain joins TRBV20-1 and TRBJ2-2, with 10 bases matching TRBD2. This CDR3 spans 15 amino acids. CDR1 and CDR2 (germline): DFQATT, SNEGSKA (reference sequence). The J segment lost 1 base and the V segment lost 3 bases, leaving 2 bases of the junction unmatched.